This T cell receptor beta chain was sequenced during a study of neurological immune-mediated disorders. Study-level points and caveats: Multiple sclerosis was found to have the least TCR clonal expansion, below healthy controls, and HTLV-1-associated myelopathy the most.

2 million PBMCs stored at -80 C were the source of the unsorted libraries. The cDNA was produced through 5'RACE with 10-nucleotide random UMIs. TCRdb called the 5' RACE reads again in MiXCR, with one record for every CDR3 protein. The repertoire holds approximately 45,000 distinct CDR3 sequences, with 10% to 15% as singletons. The CDR3 length is 16 residues. Trimming took 4 bases from V and 2 from J, leaving 18 bases between them. Germline V gene sequence: CDR1 SGHRS, CDR2 YFSETQ. This clonotype was found many times. The target antigen is unknown. The specimen sequenced was PBMCs. This sequence originates from a female donor in good health. The V and J genes are TRBV5-1 and TRBJ1-1; D call uncertain. In DNA form, the CDR3 reads TGCGCCAGCAGCAACCCGGGGTTGCTGTCCAACACTGAAGCTTTCTTT. Residues: CASSNPGLLSNTEAFF.